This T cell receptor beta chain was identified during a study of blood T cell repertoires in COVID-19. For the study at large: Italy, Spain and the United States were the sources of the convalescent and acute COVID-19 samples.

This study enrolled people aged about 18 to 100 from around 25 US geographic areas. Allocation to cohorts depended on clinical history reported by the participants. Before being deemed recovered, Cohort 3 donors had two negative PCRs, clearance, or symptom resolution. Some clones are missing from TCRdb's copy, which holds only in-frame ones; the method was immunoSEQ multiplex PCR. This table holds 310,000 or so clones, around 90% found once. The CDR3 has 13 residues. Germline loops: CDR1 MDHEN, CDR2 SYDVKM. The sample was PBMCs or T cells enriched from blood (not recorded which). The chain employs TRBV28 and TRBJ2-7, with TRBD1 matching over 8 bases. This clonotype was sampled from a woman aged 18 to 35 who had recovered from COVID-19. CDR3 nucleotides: TGTGCAACAACCCCCCAGGGGGCGGGGGAGCAGTACTTC. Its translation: CATTPQGAGEQYF.